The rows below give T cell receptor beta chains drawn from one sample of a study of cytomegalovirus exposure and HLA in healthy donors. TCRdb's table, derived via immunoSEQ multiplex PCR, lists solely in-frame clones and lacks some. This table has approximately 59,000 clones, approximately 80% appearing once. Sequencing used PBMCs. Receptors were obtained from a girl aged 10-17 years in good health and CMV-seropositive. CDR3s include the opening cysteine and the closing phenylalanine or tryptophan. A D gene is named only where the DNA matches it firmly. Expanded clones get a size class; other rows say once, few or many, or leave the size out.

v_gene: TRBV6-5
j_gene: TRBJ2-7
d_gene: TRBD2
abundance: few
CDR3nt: TGTGCCAGCAGTTATCGGGAGGGGTCGTCCTACGAGCAGTACTTC
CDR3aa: CASSYREGSSYEQYF

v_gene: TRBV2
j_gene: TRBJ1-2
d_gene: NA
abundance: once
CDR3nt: TGTGCCACCAGCAGAAGCGAGGGAATTGATGGCTACACCTTC
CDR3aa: CATSRSEGIDGYTF

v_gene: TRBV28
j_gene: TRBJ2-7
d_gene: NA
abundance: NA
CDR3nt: TGTGCCAGCAGACCCAAAAGGGGTAAGCCCTACGAGCAGTACTTC
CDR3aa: CASRPKRGKPYEQYF

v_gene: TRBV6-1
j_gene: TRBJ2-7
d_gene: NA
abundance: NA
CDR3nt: TGTGCCAGCAGTGAAGGACAGGCCTTCTCCTACGAGCAGTACTTC
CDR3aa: CASSEGQAFSYEQYF

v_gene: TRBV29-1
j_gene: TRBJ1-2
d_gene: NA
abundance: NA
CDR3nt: TGCAGCGTTGAGGGAGGGTACCTCTATGGCTACACCTTC
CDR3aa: CSVEGGYLYGYTF

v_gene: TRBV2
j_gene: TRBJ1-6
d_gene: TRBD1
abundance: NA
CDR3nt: TGTGCCAGCATTCTCTTACTTGGGACAGGGGATTCACCCCTCCACTTT
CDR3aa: CASILLLGTGDSPLHF

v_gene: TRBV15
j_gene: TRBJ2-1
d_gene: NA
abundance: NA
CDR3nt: TGTGCCACCAGCACGCCTGAGACAGCCAACAATGAGCAGTTCTTC
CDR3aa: CATSTPETANNEQFF

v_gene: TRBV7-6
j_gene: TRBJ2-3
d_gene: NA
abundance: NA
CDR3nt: TGTGCCAGCACCCCGGGGGTGAACCCAGATACGCAGTATTTT
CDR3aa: CASTPGVNPDTQYF

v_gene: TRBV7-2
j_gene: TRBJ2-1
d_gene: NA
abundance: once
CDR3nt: TGTGCCAGCAGCTCAACCTCTTACTCGAGCTCCTACAATGAGCAGTTCTTC
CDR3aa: CASSSTSYSSSYNEQFF

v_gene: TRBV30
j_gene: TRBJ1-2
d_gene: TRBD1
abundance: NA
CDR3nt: TGTGCCTGGAGGGGGGACAGGACTAACTATGGCTACACCTTC
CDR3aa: CAWRGDRTNYGYTF

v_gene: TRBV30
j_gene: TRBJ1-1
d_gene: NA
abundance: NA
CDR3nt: TGTGCCTGGAGTCCCGACACGAACACTGAAGCTTTCTTT
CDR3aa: CAWSPDTNTEAFF

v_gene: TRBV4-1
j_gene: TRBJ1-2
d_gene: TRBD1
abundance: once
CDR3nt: TGCGCCAGCAAGGGACAGGCCCATAGAAACTATGGCTACACCTTC
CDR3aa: CASKGQAHRNYGYTF

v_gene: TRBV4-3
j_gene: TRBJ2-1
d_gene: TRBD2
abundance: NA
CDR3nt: TGCGCCAGCAGCCAAGCTGGGACTAGCGGGAGAAGGTCCTACAATGAGCAGTTCTTC
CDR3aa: CASSQAGTSGRRSYNEQFF

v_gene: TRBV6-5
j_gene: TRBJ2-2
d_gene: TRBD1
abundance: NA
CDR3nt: TGTGCCAGCAGTTACTCGAAGGGGGCCAGGGAGCTGTTTTTT
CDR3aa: CASSYSKGARELFF

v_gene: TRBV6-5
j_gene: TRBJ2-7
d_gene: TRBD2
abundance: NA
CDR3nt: TGTGCCAGCAGGGGAGGGTCCCACGAGCAGTACTTC
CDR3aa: CASRGGSHEQYF

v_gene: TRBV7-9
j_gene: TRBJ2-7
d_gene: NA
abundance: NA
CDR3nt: TGTGCCAGCAGCTTAGGTTGGGACAAGTACGAGCAGTACTTC
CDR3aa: CASSLGWDKYEQYF

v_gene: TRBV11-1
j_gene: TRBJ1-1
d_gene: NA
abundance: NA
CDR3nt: TGTGCCAGCAGCCTCCTCGAACTACAGGGTGAAGCTTTCTTT
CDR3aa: CASSLLELQGEAFF

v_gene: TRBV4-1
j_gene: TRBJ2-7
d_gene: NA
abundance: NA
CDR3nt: TGCGCCAGCAGCCCGAAAGGGGGCTACGAGCAGTACTTC
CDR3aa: CASSPKGGYEQYF

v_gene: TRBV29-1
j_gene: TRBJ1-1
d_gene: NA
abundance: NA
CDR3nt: TGCAGCGTTGCTCATGGGCCTCGAACTGTTGATTTCTTT
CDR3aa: CSVAHGPRTVDFF

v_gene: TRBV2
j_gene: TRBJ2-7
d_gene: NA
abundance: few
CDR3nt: TGTGCCAGCAGTGTCGGGTCGGGCGAGCAGTACTTC
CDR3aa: CASSVGSGEQYF

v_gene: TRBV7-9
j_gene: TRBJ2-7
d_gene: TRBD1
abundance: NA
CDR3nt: TGTGCCAGCAGCTTCGGGGGCAGGGGGCGCATGTGGTCCTACGAGCAGTACTTC
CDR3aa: CASSFGGRGRMWSYEQYF

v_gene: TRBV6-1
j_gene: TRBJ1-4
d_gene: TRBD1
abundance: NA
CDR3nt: TGTGCCAGCAGTGAACAGGGGGCGGTTGAAAAACTGTTTTTT
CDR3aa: CASSEQGAVEKLFF

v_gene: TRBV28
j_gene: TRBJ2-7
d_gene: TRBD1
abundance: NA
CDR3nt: TGTGCCAGCAGTTTAGGGGGACAGACCTACGAGCAGTACTTC
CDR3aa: CASSLGGQTYEQYF

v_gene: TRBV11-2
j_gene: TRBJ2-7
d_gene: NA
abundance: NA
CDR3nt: TGTGCCAGCAGCTTAGTCAGATCCTCCTACGAGCAGTACTTC
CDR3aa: CASSLVRSSYEQYF

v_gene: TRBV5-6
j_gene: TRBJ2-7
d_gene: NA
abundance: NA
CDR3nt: TGTGCCAGCAGCACCGCCGCGTCCTACGAGCAGTACTTC
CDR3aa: CASSTAASYEQYF